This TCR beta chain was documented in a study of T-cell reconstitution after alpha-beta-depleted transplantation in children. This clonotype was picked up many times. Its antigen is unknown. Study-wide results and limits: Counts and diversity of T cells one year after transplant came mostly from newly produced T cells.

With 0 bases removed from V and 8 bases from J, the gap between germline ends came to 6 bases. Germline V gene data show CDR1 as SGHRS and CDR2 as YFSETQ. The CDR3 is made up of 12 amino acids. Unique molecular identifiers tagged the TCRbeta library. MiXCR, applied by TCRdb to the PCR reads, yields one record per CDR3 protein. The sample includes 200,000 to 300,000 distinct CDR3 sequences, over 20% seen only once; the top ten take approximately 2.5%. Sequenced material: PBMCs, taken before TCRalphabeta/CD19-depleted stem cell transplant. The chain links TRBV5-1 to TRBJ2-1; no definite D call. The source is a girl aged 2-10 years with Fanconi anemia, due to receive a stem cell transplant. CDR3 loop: CASSLVGDEQFF. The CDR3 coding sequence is TGCGCCAGCAGCTTGGTTGGGGATGAGCAGTTCTTC.